One and the same sample provided the 18 T cell receptor beta chains below, sequenced in a study of vaccination effects on CD4 cells after COVID-19. Sequencing was performed with immunoSEQ multiplex PCR; in TCRdb, only in-frame clones are kept and a portion is missing. Here the sample spans around 49,000 clones, around 75% being singletons. Ahead of sequencing, the ViraFEST assay grew antigen-specific CD4+ T cells using viral peptide pools. Following an approximately ten-day culture, CD4+ T cells were purified. Sometime from March through December 2020, the person acquired a SARS-CoV-2 infection that PCR confirmed. These receptors' antigens are unknown. The sequencing here drew on CD4+ T cells from PBMCs cultured with a peptide pool, taken before COVID-19 vaccination. The receptors were sampled from a human donor who had a prior SARS-CoV-2 infection.

The rearrangement uses TRBV28 and TRBJ1-1, with unresolved D. V was pared by 2 bases and J by 3 bases, with 4 bases between. Germline lookup yields CDR1 MDHEN and CDR2 SYDVKM. The length of the CDR3 is 12 residues. DNA of the CDR3: TGTGCCAGCAGTTTAACGTACACTGAAGCTTTCTTT. Protein product: CASSLTYTEAFF.

The rearrangement joins TRBV30 to TRBJ1-6, with D maybe TRBD1 (5 bases). Germline V gene data show CDR1 as GTSNPN and CDR2 as SVGIG (reference sequence). This CDR3 contains 13 residues. Deletions cut 2 bases from V and 8 bases from J, with 10 bases between. In DNA form, the CDR3 reads TGTGCCTGGAGTCAGGGTCTTGATTCACCCCTCCACTTT. It encodes CAWSQGLDSPLHF.

J is TRBJ2-1 and V is TRBV4-3; 12 bases align to TRBD2. Germline CDR1 LGHNA, CDR2 YSLEER. V lost 0 bases and J lost 8; bases outside the gene matches: 14. The CDR3 totals 19 residues. CDR3 coding DNA: TGCGCCAGCAGCCAAGAATGGAGGGGAGCTAGCGGGAGGGTACATGAGCAGTTCTTC. It encodes CASSQEWRGASGRVHEQFF.

This chain uses TRBV19 with TRBJ1-3, with a weak D call TRBD1 (6 bases). Germline V gene data show CDR1 as LNHDA and CDR2 as SQIVND (reference sequence). V lost 3 bases and J 0 bases, leaving 9 bases between the germline ends. The CDR3 sequence is 15 residues long. The CDR3 coding sequence is TGTGCCAGTAGTATTGACAGGAGCTCTGGAAACACCATATATTTT. Translated: CASSIDRSSGNTIYF.

V and J are TRBV6-2 or TRBV6-3 and TRBJ2-3, with no clear D. V gave up 6 bases and J gave up 6 bases, with 16 bases separating them. Germline assignment: CDR1 MNHEY and CDR2 SVGEGT. This CDR3 contains 14 residues. The CDR3 sequence: CASSLTYNGDTQYF. The CDR3 bases are TGTGCCAGCAGCTTAACGTATAATGGTGATACGCAGTATTTT.

The chain joins TRBV7-2 to TRBJ2-1; D gene unclear. Germline CDR1 reads SGHTA; CDR2 reads FQGNSA. Trimming took off 5 bases at V and 0 bases at J, with 17 bases between the two ends. This CDR3 spans 17 amino acids. The CDR3 loop is CASSIVASMHSYNEQFF. The DNA for the CDR3 is TGTGCCAGCAGCATAGTGGCCAGTATGCACTCCTACAATGAGCAGTTCTTC.

The chain combines TRBV7-9 with TRBJ1-1, with 7 nucleotides matching TRBD1. The germline V gene encodes CDR1 SEHNR and CDR2 FQNEAQ (reference sequence). J gave up 3 bases and V 5 bases, and 3 bases lay outside the gene matches. The CDR3 covers 13 residues. CDR3 nucleotides: TGTGCCAGCAGCCCGCAGGGGGACACTGAAGCTTTCTTT. Translated, it gives CASSPQGDTEAFF.

The V call is TRBV30, the J call TRBJ1-2, with a weak D call TRBD1 (6 bases). Germline V gene lookup returns CDR1 GTSNPN and CDR2 SVGIG (reference sequence). The CDR3 covers 14 residues. V gave up 0 bases and J gave up 8 bases, with 16 bases separating them. The CDR3: CAWSVQGQRSGYTF. DNA for the CDR3: TGTGCCTGGAGTGTACAAGGACAGCGTAGCGGCTACACCTTC.

In regard to this clone: The junction does not match germline at one end; this may be a read error. The chain recombines TRBV7-9 with TRBJ2-3, with D hard to call. The CDR3 length is 14 residues. Germline V gene sequence: CDR1 SEHNR, CDR2 FQNEAQ (reference sequence). The CDR3 DNA sequence: TGTGCCAGCAACTTATCACCTGGCACAGATACGCAGTATTTT. Translation gives CASNLSPGTDTQYF.

The chain combines TRBV5-4 with TRBJ2-5; 7 nucleotides agree with TRBD1. There are 14 residues in the CDR3. The trim removed 3 bases at V and 4 bases at J, leaving 6 bases unmatched. Germline lookup yields CDR1 SGHNT and CDR2 YYREEE (reference sequence). CDR3 nucleotide sequence: TGTGCCAGCAGCTCTGGGACAGCCGCAGAGACCCAGTACTTC. Its translation is CASSSGTAAETQYF. The whole variable domain, filled in from reference TRBV5-4 and TRBJ2-5, reads ETGVTQSPTHLIKTRGQQVTLRCSSQSGHNTVSWYQQALGQGPQFIFQYYREEENGRGNFPPRFSGLQFPNYSSELNVNALELDDSALYLCASSSGTAAETQYFGPGTRLLVL.

This clone appeared a single time. V gene TRBV7-2 combines with J gene TRBJ2-7; perhaps TRBD2 as D (6 bases). Germline CDR1 is SGHTA and CDR2 is FQGNSA. The CDR3 covers 17 residues. The V gene lost 3 bases and the J gene lost 4 bases, with 22 bases spanning the gap. This CDR3 is CASSLVDWRDPRYEQYF. The CDR3 nucleotides are TGTGCCAGCAGCTTGGTGGATTGGCGGGACCCCAGGTACGAGCAGTACTTC.

The V gene is TRBV30, the J gene TRBJ2-3; no reliable D call. CDR1 is GTSNPN and CDR2 is SVGIG in the germline V gene (reference sequence). The V and J ends lost 0 bases and 3 bases respectively, with 16 bases between them. This CDR3 contains 16 residues. As DNA, the CDR3 is TGTGCCTGGAGTGTATGGGGTCACACGTTGACAGATACGCAGTATTTT. It encodes CAWSVWGHTLTDTQYF.

This clone appeared a few times. The rearrangement links TRBV30 to TRBJ1-4; 7 bases agree with TRBD1. Germline values: CDR1 GTSNPN, CDR2 SVGIG (reference sequence). This CDR3 comprises 14 residues. The chain's CDR3 is CAQARQGRVEKLFF. For the CDR3, the DNA is TGTGCGCAAGCAAGACAGGGACGGGTCGAAAAACTGTTTTTT. Variable domain in full (rest from reference TRBV30 and TRBJ1-4): SQTIHQWPATLVQPVGSPLSLECTVEGTSNPNLYWYRQAAGRGLQLLFYSVGIGQISSEVPQNLSASRPQDRQFILSSKKLLLSDSGFYLCAQARQGRVEKLFFGSGTQLSVL.

The gene calls are TRBV3-1 (or the pseudogene TRBV3-2) and TRBJ2-1; TRBD2 aligns across 7 bases. The CDR3 has 15 residues. Germline CDR1 LGHDT, CDR2 YNNKEL (reference sequence). The V gene end was trimmed by 4 bases and the J gene end by 6 bases; junction bases not matched to a gene: 9. The CDR3: CASSRAGAVINEQFF. The DNA of the CDR3 is TGTGCCAGCAGCCGGGCGGGAGCTGTCATCAATGAGCAGTTCTTC.

V gene TRBV4-2 combines with J gene TRBJ2-3; D not resolved. Germline V lookup: CDR1 LGHNA, CDR2 YNFKEQ. CDR3 length: 13 residues. The V gene lost 1 base and the J gene lost 6 bases, with 8 bases spanning the gap. In DNA form, the CDR3 reads TGTGCCAGCAGCCAAGTCCCCAGGGATACGCAGTATTTT. This translates into CASSQVPRDTQYF.

The chain couples TRBV13 to TRBJ2-7; D uncertain. V shed 5 bases and J shed 6 bases, with 23 bases lying between them. Germline V CDR1 and CDR2: PRHDT, FYEKMQ (reference sequence). The CDR3 is made up of 16 amino acids. The CDR3 coding sequence is TGTGCCAGCAGCCCCTCTTTGACCGCTTTCATCAGCGAGCAGTACTTC. This gives the protein CASSPSLTAFISEQYF.

The gene calls are TRBV12-3 or TRBV12-4 and TRBJ1-3, with 7 nucleotides matching TRBD1. The CDR3 loop spans 13 amino acids. V trimming: 0 bases; J trimming: 7 bases; junction bases outside the gene matches: 0. CDR3 region: CASSLAQGNTIYF. The CDR3 nucleotides are TGTGCCAGCAGTTTAGCACAGGGGAACACCATATATTTT.

The genes are TRBV11-3 and TRBJ2-5; 7 bases are a match to TRBD2. The CDR3 covers 16 residues. V trimming: 4 bases; J trimming: 5 bases; junction bases outside the gene matches: 13. Germline lookup yields CDR1 SGHNT and CDR2 YENEEA. CDR3 sequence: CASSSMGLAGGETQYF. The CDR3 DNA is TGTGCCAGCAGCTCAATGGGGTTAGCGGGCGGCGAGACCCAGTACTTC. The full variable domain, in which reference TRBV11-3 and TRBJ2-5 provide the parts outside the CDR3, is EAGVVQSPRYKIIEKKQPVAFWCNPISGHNTLYWYLQNLGQGPELLIRYENEEAVDDSQLPKDRFSAERLKGVDSTLKIQPAELGDSAVYLCASSSMGLAGGETQYFGPGTRLLVL.